This T cell receptor beta chain was retrieved from a study of T cell repertoires in cytomegalovirus infection. Study in general: Matching HLA type, along with CMV infection, was indicated by public TCR beta signatures.

Trimming removed 3 bases from V and 1 base from J; junction bases left unmatched: 4. This CDR3 spans 14 amino acids. Germline V CDR1 and CDR2: SQVTM, ANQGSEA. TCRdb reprocessed the reads with MiXCR, giving one entry per CDR3 protein. The sample lists more than 650,000 distinct CDR3 sequences, 35% to 45% occurring once. The chain recombines TRBV29-1 with TRBJ2-5; 8 positions match TRBD2. This TCR came from a human donor in good health (CMV status not recorded). Some clones in this sample may be carry-over from other donors' samples. Sequenced input: PBMCs. CDR3 DNA: TGCAGCGTTGATGGACTAGCCGTCCAAGAGACCCAGTACTTC. Translating it yields CSVDGLAVQETQYF.